A single sample gave rise to the 5 T cell receptor beta chains below, sequenced in a study of molecular identifiers for immune sequencing clone quantification. TCRdb passed the PCR reads through MiXCR, listing each CDR3 protein once. This sample has about half a million distinct CDR3 sequences, with over 20% found just once. The sequencing sample was made of naive CD8+ T cells from blood, with Jurkat cell RNA spiked in. The subset denotes: FACS-sorted CD8+CD4-CCR7+CD45RA+ naive T cells. Every receptor here comes from a human donor in good health. Some libraries in this study had Jurkat cell RNA spiked in.

This clonotype was seen ten or more times. The DNA for the CDR3 is TGTGCCAGCAGCCCAGGGTTCCACAGCAATCAGCCCCAGCATTTT. Protein sequence: CASSPGFHSNQPQHF. The genes are TRBV7-9 and TRBJ1-5, with D maybe TRBD1 (5 bases). The germline V gene encodes CDR1 SEHNR and CDR2 FQNEAQ (reference sequence). The V end lost 5 bases, the J end lost 1 base, and 12 bases lay between the germline ends. The CDR3 length is 15 residues.

This chain joins TRBV25-1 and TRBJ2-5; 8 bases are shared with TRBD1. Per the germline V gene, CDR1 is MGHDK and CDR2 is SYGVNS. The CDR3 has 14 amino acids. The trim removed 3 bases at V and 5 bases at J, leaving 5 bases unmatched. CDR3 protein: CASSDRGRGETQYF. In DNA, the CDR3 is TGTGCCAGCAGTGACAGGGGGCGAGGGGAGACCCAGTACTTC.

This clonotype has a count of ten or more. This chain links TRBV20-1 with TRBJ2-3, with 8 bases aligning to TRBD1. Unmatched junction bases numbered 4, after V lost 0 bases and J lost 2 bases. The CDR3 contains 15 residues. Looked up from germline, CDR1 is DFQATT and CDR2 is SNEGSKA (reference sequence). CDR3 nucleotides: TGCAGTGCTAGAGAAACAGGGGGGTCCACAGATACGCAGTATTTT. Translated: CSARETGGSTDTQYF.

This clonotype was seen at least ten times. The chain uses TRBV4-3 and TRBJ1-3; 8 bases map to TRBD1. J gave up 4 bases and V 1 base, and 3 bases lay outside the gene matches. Germline V gives CDR1 LGHNA, CDR2 YSLEER. This CDR3 comprises 15 residues. The CDR3 is CASSQGRGPGNTIYF. The CDR3, as DNA: TGCGCCAGCAGCCAAGGCAGGGGGCCGGGAAACACCATATATTTT.

Concerning this clonotype itself: A much more abundant neighbour one base away suggests this may be a read error. This chain connects TRBV6-5 to TRBJ1-5; possible D gene TRBD1, 5 bases. The germline CDR1 and CDR2 sequences are MNHEY and SVGAGI. The CDR3 length is 15 residues. The CDR3 sequence: CASSIDDSSDQPQHF. In DNA, the CDR3 is TGTGCCAGCAGTATTGATGACAGTAGCGATCAGCCCCAGCATTTT.